This T cell receptor beta chain was documented in a study of neurological immune-mediated disorders. Time point described: technical triplicate 3. Each TCR transcript was tagged with a 10-nucleotide random UMI during 5'RACE. TCRdb independently ran MiXCR on the 5' RACE reads; one entry per CDR3 protein. The data contain tens of thousands of distinct CDR3 sequences, approximately 15% of them seen just once; the ten biggest clones take up about 4.9%. This clonotype was recorded at least ten times. This sequence was found in a female donor with HTLV-1-associated myelopathy (HAM/TSP). Sequencing input: CD4+ T cells from blood.

In nucleotides, the CDR3 is TGTGCCAGCAGCTTCTCCCGAGGGGATCAGCCCCAGCATTTT. It codes for CASSFSRGDQPQHF. The chain links TRBV7-2 to TRBJ1-5; D is possibly TRBD1 (5 bases). V shed 3 bases and J shed 5 bases, with 11 bases lying between them. This CDR3 is built from 14 residues. Germline CDR1 SGHTA, CDR2 FQGNSA.